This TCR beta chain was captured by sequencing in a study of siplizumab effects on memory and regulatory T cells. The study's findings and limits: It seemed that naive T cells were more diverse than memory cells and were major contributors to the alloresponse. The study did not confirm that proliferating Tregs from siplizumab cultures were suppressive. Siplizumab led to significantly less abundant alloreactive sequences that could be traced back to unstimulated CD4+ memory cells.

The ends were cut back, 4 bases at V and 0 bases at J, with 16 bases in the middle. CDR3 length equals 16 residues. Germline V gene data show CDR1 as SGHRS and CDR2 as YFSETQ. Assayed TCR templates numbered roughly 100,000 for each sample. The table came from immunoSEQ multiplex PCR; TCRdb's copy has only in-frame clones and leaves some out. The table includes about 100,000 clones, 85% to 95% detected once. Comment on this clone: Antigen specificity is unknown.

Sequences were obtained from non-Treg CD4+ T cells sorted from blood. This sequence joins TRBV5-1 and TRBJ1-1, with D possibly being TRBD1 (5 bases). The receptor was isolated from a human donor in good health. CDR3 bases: TGCGCCAGCAGCCTCATGGGGCCCTCAATGAACACTGAAGCTTTCTTT. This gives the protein CASSLMGPSMNTEAFF.